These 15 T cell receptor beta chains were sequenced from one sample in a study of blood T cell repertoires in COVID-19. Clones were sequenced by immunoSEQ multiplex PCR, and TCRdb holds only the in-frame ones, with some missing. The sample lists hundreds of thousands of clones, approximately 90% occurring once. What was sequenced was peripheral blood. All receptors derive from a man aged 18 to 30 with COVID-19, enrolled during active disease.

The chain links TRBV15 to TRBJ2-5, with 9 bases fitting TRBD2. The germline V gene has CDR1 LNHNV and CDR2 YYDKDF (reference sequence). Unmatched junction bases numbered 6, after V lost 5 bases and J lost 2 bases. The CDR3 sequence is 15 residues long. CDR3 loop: CATSVGGGGQETQYF. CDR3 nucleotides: TGTGCCACCAGCGTAGGCGGGGGGGGTCAAGAGACCCAGTACTTC.

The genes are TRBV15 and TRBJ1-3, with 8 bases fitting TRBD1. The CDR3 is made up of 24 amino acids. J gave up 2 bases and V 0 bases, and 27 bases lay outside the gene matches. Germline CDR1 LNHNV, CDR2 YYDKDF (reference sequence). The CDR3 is CATSRDGHRGGIDDFFTAGNTIYF. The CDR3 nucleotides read TGTGCCACCAGCAGAGATGGCCACAGGGGGGGCATTGATGACTTCTTTACGGCTGGAAACACCATATATTTT.

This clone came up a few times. CDR3 in DNA: TGTGCCAGCAGCTTAACCGGGGCCAGGGGCTACGAGCAGTACTTC. Protein: CASSLTGARGYEQYF. V and J are TRBV7-2 and TRBJ2-7; tentative D call: TRBD1 (6 bases). Trimming stripped 2 bases from V and 3 bases from J, with 14 bases between. The length of the CDR3 is 15 residues. Germline V gene lookup returns CDR1 SGHTA and CDR2 FQGNSA.

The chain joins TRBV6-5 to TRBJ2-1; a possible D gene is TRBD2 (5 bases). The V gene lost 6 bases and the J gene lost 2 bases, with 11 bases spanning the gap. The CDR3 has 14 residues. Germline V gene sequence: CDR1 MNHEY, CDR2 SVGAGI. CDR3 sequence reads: CASSEGFPYNEQFF. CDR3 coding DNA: TGTGCCAGCAGCGAGGGATTTCCCTACAATGAGCAGTTCTTC.

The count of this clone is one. The DNA for the CDR3 is TGTGCCAGCAGTTTTACAGGGTCCGGAGAGCAGTACTTC. Residues: CASSFTGSGEQYF. V gene TRBV27 combines with J gene TRBJ2-7; D is possibly TRBD1 (6 bases). V was pared by 3 bases and J by 7 bases, with 13 bases between. Germline V lookup: CDR1 MNHEY, CDR2 SMNVEV (reference sequence). The CDR3 is 13 residues long.

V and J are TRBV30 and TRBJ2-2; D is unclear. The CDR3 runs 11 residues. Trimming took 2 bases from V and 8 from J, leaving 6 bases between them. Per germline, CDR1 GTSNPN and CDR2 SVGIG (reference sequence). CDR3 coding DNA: TGTGCCTGGAGTACACCGGGGGAGCTGTTTTTT. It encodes CAWSTPGELFF.

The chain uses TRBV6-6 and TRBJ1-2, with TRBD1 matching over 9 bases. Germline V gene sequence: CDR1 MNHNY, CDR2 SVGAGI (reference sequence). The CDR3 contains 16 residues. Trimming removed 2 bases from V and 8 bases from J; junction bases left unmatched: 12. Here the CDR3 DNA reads TGTGCCAGCAGTTACATAGGGGACAGGGCCGAGGAGGGCTACACCTTC. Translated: CASSYIGDRAEEGYTF.

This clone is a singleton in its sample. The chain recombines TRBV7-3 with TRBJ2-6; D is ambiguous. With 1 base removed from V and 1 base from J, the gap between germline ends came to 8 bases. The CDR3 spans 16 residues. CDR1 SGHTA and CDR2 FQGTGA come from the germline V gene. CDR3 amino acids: CASSLIHMSGANVLTF. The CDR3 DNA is TGTGCCAGCAGCTTAATACACATGTCTGGGGCCAACGTCCTGACTTTC.

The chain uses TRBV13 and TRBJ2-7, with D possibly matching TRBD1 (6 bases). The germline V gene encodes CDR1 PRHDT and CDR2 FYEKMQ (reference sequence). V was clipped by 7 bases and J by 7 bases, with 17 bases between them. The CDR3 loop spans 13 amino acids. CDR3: CASNGQGRGEQYF. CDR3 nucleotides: TGTGCCAGCAACGGCCAGGGTAGGGGGGAGCAGTACTTC.

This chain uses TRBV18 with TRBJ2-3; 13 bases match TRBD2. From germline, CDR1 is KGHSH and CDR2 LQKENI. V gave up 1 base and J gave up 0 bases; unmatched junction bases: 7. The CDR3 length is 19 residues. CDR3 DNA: TGTGCCAGCTCACCACGGGGACTAGCGGGAACCACTAGCACAGATACGCAGTATTTT. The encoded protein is CASSPRGLAGTTSTDTQYF.

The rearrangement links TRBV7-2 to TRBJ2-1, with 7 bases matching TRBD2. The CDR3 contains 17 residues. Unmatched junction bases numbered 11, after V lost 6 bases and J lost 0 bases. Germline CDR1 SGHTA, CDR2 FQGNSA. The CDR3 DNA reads TGTGCCAGCAGGTCGAGAGGGCAGCGGGGCTCCTACAATGAGCAGTTCTTC. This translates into CASRSRGQRGSYNEQFF.

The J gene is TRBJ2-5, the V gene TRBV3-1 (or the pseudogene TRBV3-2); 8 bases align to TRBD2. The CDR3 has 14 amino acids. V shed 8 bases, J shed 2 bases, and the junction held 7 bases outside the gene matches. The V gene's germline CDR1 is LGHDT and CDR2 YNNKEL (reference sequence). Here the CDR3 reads CASELAGTQETQYF. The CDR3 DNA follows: TGTGCCAGCGAGTTAGCGGGGACGCAAGAGACCCAGTACTTC.

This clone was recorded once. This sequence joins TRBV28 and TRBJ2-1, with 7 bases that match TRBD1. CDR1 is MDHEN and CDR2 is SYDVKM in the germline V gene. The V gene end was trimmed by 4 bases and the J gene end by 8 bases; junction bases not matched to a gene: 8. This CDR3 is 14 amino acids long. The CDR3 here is CASSWETGNHEQFF. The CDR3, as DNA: TGTGCCAGCAGTTGGGAGACAGGGAATCATGAGCAGTTCTTC.

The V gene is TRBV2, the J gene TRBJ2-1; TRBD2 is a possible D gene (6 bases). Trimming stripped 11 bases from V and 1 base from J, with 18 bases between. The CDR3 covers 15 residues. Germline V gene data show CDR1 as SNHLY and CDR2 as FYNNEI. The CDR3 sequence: CAAADPRGSYNEQFF. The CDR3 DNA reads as TGTGCCGCCGCGGATCCTCGGGGGTCCTACAATGAGCAGTTCTTC.

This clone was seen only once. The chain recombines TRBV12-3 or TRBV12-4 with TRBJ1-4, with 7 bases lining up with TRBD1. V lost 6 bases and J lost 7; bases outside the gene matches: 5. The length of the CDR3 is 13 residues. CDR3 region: CASRRDSLEKLFF. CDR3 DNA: TGTGCCAGCAGAAGGGACAGCCTTGAAAAACTGTTTTTT.